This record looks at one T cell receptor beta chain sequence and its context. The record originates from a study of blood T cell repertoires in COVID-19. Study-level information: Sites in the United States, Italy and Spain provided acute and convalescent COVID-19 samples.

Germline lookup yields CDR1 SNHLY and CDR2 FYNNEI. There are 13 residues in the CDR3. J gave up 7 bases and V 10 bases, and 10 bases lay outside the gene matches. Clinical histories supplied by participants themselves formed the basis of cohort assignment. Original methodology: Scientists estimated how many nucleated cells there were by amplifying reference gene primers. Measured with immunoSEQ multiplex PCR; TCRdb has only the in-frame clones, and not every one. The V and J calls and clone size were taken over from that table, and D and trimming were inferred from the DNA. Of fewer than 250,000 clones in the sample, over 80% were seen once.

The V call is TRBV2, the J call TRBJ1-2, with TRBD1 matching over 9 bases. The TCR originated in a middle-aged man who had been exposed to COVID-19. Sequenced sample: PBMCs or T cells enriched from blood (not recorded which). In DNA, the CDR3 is TGTGCCACCTCATACAGGGGGCGATTTGGCTACACCTTC. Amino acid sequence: CATSYRGRFGYTF.